This T cell receptor (beta chain) was captured by sequencing in a study of identical twins. A word on this clonotype: Antigen: not known.

Each CDR3 protein is one row after TCRdb ran MiXCR on the 5' RACE reads. The data contain 150,000 or so distinct CDR3 sequences, roughly 3.5% of them singletons. The CDR3 sequence is 15 residues long. The germline CDR1 and CDR2 sequences are SGHRS and YFSETQ. V was pared by 4 bases and J by 0 bases, with 10 bases between. Study outcomes and limitations: Beta clonotypes that were abundant in cord blood contained fewer insertions, a pattern absent from memory repertoires.

Sequencing input: memory T cells sorted from blood. This sequence joins TRBV5-1 and TRBJ1-4; the D gene is possibly TRBD1 (5 bases). This TCR was recovered from a man younger than 35 in good health. CDR3 DNA sequence: TGCGCCAGCAGCCTCCGGGGCCCAACTAATGAAAAACTGTTTTTT. It is translated as CASSLRGPTNEKLFF. Based on the CDR3 plus reference TRBV5-1 and TRBJ1-4, the full variable domain is KAGVTQTPRYLIKTRGQQVTLSCSPISGHRSVSWYQQTPGQGLQFLFEYFSETQRNKGNFPGRFSGRQFSNSRSEMNVSTLELGDSALYLCASSLRGPTNEKLFFGSGTQLSVL.